Described below is a single T cell receptor (beta chain) sequence and its context. The antigen remains unidentified. V was clipped by 3 bases and J by 5 bases, with 8 bases between them. This CDR3 region has 13 residues. The germline V gene encodes CDR1 LNHDA and CDR2 SQIVND (reference sequence). The sample comes from a study of T cell responses to AZD1222 COVID-19 vaccine. Findings and caveats of the study: Following two doses of AZD1222, Spike-specific TCR breadth and depth rose. CD4 TCRs linked to vaccination spanned spike, dominating at 160-218 and 743-854. Baseline serostatus was positive in only six AZD1222 recipients. Most donors were white British, females outnumbered males, and clonal diversity was possibly underestimated.

Some clones are missing from TCRdb's copy, which holds only in-frame ones; the method was immunoSEQ multiplex PCR. Of 150,000 to 200,000 clones in the sample, 87% were seen once. The rearrangement uses TRBV19 and TRBJ1-5; D call uncertain. The source was peripheral blood, collected on day 0 of MenACWY control vaccination. This sequence originates from an adult in good health. The CDR3 sequence: CASSIRGDQPQHF. CDR3 sequence (DNA): TGTGCCAGTAGTATTCGGGGAGATCAGCCCCAGCATTTT.